This T cell receptor beta chain came from a study of shared clonotypes between healthy human individuals. Background on the study: Those who served as donors were two women and a few men between the ages of 18 and 49.

The CDR3 runs to 18 residues. From germline, CDR1 is SGDLS and CDR2 YYNGEE. The J segment lost 2 bases and the V segment lost 0 bases, leaving 13 bases of the junction unmatched. Sequenced by immunoSEQ multiplex PCR; TCRdb stores in-frame clones only, minus some. The sample has over 950,000 clones, 60% to 85% seen once. All participating donors were Caucasian adults from Nashville, Tennessee. Naive CD45RA+ and memory CD45RA-negative subsets were split from CD4+ cells. This rearrangement joins TRBV9 to TRBJ2-7; 8 bases fit TRBD2. Sequenced sample: memory CD4+ T cells from PBMCs. The subset: CD45RA-negative fraction. The clonotype comes from a man aged 18 to 30 in good health. Some clones in this sample may be carry-over from other donors' samples. The CDR3 loop reads CASSVVPELAAPTYEQYF. The CDR3 bases are TGTGCCAGCAGCGTAGTTCCCGAACTAGCGGCGCCTACCTACGAGCAGTACTTC.